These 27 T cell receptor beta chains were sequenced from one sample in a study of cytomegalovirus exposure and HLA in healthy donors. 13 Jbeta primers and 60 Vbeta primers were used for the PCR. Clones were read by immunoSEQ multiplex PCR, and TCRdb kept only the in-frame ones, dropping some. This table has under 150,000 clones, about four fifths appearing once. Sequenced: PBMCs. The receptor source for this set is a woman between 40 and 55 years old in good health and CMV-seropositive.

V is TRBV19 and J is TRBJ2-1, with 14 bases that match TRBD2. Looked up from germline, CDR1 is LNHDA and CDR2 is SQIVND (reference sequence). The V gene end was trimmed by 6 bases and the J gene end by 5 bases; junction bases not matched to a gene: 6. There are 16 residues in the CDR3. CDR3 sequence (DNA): TGTGCCAGTAGGACTAGCGGGAGGGTCACCCACAATGAGCAGTTCTTC. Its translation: CASRTSGRVTHNEQFF.

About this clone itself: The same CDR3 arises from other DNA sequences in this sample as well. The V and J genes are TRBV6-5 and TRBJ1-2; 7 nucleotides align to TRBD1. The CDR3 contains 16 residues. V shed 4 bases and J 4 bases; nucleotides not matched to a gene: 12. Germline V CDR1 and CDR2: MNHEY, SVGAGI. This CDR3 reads CASSLDRVGMGYGYTF. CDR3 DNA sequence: TGTGCCAGCAGTTTAGACAGGGTTGGAATGGGCTATGGCTACACCTTC.

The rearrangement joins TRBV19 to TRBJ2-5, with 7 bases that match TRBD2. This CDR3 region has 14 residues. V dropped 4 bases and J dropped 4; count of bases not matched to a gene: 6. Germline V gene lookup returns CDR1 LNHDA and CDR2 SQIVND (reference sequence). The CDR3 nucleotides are TGTGCCAGTAGTACGGCGGGAGCGAGAGAGACCCAGTACTTC. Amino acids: CASSTAGARETQYF.

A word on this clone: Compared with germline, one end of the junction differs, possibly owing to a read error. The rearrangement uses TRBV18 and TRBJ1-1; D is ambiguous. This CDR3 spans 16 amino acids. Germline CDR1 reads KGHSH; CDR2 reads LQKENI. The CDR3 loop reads CASPPSSGRQNTEAFF. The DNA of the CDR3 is TGTGCCAGCCCACCATCGTCAGGTAGGCAGAACACTGAAGCTTTCTTT.

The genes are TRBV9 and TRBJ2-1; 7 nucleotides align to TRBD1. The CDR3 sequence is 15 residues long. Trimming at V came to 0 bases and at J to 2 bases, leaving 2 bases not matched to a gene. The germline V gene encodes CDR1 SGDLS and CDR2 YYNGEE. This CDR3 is CASSVAGQAYNEQFF. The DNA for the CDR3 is TGTGCCAGCAGCGTAGCCGGACAGGCCTACAATGAGCAGTTCTTC.

DNA for the CDR3: TGTGCCAGCAGTTACACAGGCTTCTCTGGAAACACCATATATTTT. Protein: CASSYTGFSGNTIYF. The J gene is TRBJ1-3, the V gene TRBV11-3, with D perhaps matching TRBD1 (5 bases). Germline CDR1 is SGHNT and CDR2 is YENEEA. The CDR3 consists of 15 residues. V was pared by 6 bases and J by 0 bases, with 12 bases between.

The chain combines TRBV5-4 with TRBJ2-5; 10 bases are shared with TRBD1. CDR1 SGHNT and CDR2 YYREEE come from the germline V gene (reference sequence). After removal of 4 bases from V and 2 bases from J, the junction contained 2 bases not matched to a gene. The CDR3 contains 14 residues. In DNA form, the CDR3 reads TGTGCCAGCAGCCTGGACAGGGGGCAAGAGACCCAGTACTTC. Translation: CASSLDRGQETQYF.

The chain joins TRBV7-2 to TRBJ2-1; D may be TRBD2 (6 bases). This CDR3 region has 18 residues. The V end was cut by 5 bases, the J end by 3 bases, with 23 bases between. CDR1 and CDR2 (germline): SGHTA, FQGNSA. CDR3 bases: TGTGCCAGCAGCCCCCGACTGTCCCGGCGGAGGGACTACAATGAGCAGTTCTTC. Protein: CASSPRLSRRRDYNEQFF.

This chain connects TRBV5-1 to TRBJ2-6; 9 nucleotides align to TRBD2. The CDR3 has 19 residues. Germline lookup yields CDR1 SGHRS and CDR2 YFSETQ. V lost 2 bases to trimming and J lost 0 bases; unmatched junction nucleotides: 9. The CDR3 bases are TGCGCCAGCAGCTTTCTAGCGGGGACCCCCCCCTCTGGGGCCAACGTCCTGACTTTC. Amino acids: CASSFLAGTPPSGANVLTF.

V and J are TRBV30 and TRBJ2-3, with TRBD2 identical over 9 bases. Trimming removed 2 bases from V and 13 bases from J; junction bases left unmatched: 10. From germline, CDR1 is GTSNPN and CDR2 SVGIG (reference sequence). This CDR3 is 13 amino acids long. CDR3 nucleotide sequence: TGTGCCTGGAGTTCAAGACTAGCGGCCTCTGAGTATTTT. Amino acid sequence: CAWSSRLAASEYF.

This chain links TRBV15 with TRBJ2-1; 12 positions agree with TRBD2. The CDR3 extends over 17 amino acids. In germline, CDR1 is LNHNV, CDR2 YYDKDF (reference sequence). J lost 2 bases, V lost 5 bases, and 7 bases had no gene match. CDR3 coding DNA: TGTGCCACCAGCTACGGACTAGCGGGGCTTCCCTACAATGAGCAGTTCTTC. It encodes CATSYGLAGLPYNEQFF.

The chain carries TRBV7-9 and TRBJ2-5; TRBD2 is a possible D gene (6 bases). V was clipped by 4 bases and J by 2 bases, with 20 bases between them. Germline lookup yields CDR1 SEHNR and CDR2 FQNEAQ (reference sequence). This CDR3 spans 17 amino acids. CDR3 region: CASSSGVQPRSQETQYF. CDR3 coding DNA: TGTGCCAGCAGCTCGGGAGTCCAGCCTCGATCTCAAGAGACCCAGTACTTC. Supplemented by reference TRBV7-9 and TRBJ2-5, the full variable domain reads DTGVSQNPRHKITKRGQNVTFRCDPISEHNRLYWYRQTLGQGPEFLTYFQNEAQLEKSRLLSDRFSAERPKGSFSTLEIQRTEQGDSAMYLCASSSGVQPRSQETQYFGPGTRLLVL.

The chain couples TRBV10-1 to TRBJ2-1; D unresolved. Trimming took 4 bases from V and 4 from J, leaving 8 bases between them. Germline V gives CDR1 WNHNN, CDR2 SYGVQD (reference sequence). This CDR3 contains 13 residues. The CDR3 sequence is CASSGEKYNEQFF. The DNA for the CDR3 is TGCGCCAGCAGTGGCGAGAAATACAATGAGCAGTTCTTC.

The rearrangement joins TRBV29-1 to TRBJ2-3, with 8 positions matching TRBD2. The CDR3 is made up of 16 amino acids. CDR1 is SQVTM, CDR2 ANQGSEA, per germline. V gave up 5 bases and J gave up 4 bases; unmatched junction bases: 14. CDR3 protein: CSVFSSGTAGADTQYF. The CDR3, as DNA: TGCAGCGTTTTTAGTAGCGGGACCGCGGGGGCAGATACGCAGTATTTT.

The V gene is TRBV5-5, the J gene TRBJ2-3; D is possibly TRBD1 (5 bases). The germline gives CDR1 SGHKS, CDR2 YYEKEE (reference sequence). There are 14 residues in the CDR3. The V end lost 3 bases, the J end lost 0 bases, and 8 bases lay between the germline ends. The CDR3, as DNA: TGTGCCAGCAGCTCGACAGACAGCACAGATACGCAGTATTTT. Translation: CASSSTDSTDTQYF.

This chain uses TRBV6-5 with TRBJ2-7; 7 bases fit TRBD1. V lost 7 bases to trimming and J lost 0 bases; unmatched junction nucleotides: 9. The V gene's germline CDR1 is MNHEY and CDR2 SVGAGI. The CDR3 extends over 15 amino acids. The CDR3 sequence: CASTEIGDSSYEQYF. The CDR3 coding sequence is TGTGCCAGCACCGAGATAGGGGACAGCTCCTACGAGCAGTACTTC.

Here the CDR3 DNA reads TGTGCCAGCAGCCCGAGGCTTGACAATGAGCAGTTCTTC. Protein: CASSPRLDNEQFF. The chain couples TRBV14 to TRBJ2-1; no reliable D call. The V end was cut by 4 bases, the J end by 5 bases, with 9 bases between. The CDR3 runs 13 residues. CDR1 is SGHDN and CDR2 is FVKESK in the germline V gene. Variable domain in full (rest from reference TRBV14 and TRBJ2-1): EAGVTQFPSHSVIEKGQTVTLRCDPISGHDNLYWYRRVMGKEIKFLLHFVKESKQDESGMPNNRFLAERTGGTYSTLKVQPAELEDSGVYFCASSPRLDNEQFFGPGTRLTVL.

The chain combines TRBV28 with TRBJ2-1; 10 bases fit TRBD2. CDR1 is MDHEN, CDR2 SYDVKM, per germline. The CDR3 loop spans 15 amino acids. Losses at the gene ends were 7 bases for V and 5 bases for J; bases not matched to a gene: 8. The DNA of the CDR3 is TGTGCCAGCACCCCAGCGGGAGGGCTTAACAATGAGCAGTTCTTC. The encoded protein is CASTPAGGLNNEQFF. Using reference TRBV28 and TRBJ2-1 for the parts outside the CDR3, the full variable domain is DVKVTQSSRYLVKRTGEKVFLECVQDMDHENMFWYRQDPGLGLRLIYFSYDVKMKEKGDIPEGYSVSREKKERFSLILESASTNQTSMYLCASTPAGGLNNEQFFGPGTRLTVL.

In DNA, the CDR3 is TGTGCCAGCAGTCCGCCGGGACTGATATACGAGCAGTACTTC. Translated, it gives CASSPPGLIYEQYF. The J gene is TRBJ2-7, the V gene TRBV28; the D gene is possibly TRBD2 (6 bases). CDR3 length: 14 amino acids. Trimming left V 5 bases short and J 4 bases short, with 15 bases between. The germline gives CDR1 MDHEN, CDR2 SYDVKM. Full variable domain (remainder filled in from reference TRBV28 and TRBJ2-7): DVKVTQSSRYLVKRTGEKVFLECVQDMDHENMFWYRQDPGLGLRLIYFSYDVKMKEKGDIPEGYSVSREKKERFSLILESASTNQTSMYLCASSPPGLIYEQYFGPGTRLTVT.

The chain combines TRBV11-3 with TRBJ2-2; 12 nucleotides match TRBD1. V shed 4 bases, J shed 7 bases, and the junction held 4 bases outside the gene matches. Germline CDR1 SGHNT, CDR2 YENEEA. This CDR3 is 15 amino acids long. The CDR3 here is CASSSGQGAGGELFF. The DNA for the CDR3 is TGTGCCAGCAGCTCGGGACAGGGGGCGGGCGGGGAGCTGTTTTTT. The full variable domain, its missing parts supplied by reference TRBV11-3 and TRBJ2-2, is EAGVVQSPRYKIIEKKQPVAFWCNPISGHNTLYWYLQNLGQGPELLIRYENEEAVDDSQLPKDRFSAERLKGVDSTLKIQPAELGDSAVYLCASSSGQGAGGELFFGEGSRLTVL.

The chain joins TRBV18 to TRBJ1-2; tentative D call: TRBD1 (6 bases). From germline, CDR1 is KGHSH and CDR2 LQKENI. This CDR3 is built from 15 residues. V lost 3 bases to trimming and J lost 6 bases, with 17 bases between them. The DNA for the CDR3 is TGTGCCAGCTCACCCGATCTAAAACACAGGGATGGCTACACCTTC. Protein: CASSPDLKHRDGYTF.

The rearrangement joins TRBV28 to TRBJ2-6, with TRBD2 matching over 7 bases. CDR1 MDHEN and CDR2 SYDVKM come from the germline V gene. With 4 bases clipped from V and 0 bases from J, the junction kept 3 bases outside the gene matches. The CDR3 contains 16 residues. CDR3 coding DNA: TGTGCCAGCAGTTCCCCTAGCGGCTCTGGGGCCAACGTCCTGACTTTC. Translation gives CASSSPSGSGANVLTF.

The CDR3 DNA reads TGTGCCAGCAGTTTAGGGGGCTCGGGATCGGTTGCGCAGTACTTC. The encoded protein is CASSLGGSGSVAQYF. This sequence joins TRBV27 and TRBJ2-7; possibly TRBD1 for D (6 bases). Trimming removed 2 bases from V and 9 bases from J, with 20 bases in between. The CDR3 runs 15 residues. Per the germline V gene, CDR1 is MNHEY and CDR2 is SMNVEV (reference sequence).

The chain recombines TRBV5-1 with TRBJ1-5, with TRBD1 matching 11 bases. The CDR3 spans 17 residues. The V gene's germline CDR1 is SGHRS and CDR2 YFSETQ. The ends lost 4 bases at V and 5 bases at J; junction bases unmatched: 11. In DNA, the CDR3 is TGCGCCAGCAGCCCTGAGGGGACAGGGGGTTTCGATCAGCCCCAGCATTTT. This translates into CASSPEGTGGFDQPQHF. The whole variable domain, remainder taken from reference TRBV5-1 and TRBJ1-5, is KAGVTQTPRYLIKTRGQQVTLSCSPISGHRSVSWYQQTPGQGLQFLFEYFSETQRNKGNFPGRFSGRQFSNSRSEMNVSTLELGDSALYLCASSPEGTGGFDQPQHFGDGTRLSIL.

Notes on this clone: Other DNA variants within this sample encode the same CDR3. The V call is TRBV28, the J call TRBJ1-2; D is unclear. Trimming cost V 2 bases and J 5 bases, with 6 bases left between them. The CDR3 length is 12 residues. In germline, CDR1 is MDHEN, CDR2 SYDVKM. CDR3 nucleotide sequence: TGTGCCAGCAGTTTACCGGGGTATGGCTACACCTTC. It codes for CASSLPGYGYTF.

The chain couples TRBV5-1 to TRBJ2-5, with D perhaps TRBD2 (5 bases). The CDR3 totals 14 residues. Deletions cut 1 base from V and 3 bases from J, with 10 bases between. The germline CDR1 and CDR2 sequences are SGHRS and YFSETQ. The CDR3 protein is CASSLLDWKETQYF. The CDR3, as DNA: TGCGCCAGCAGCTTGTTGGACTGGAAAGAGACCCAGTACTTC.

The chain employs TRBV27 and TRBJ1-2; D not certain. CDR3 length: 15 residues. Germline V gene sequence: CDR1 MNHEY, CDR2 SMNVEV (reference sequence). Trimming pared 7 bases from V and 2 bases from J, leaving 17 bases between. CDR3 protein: CASKGSGVINYGYTF. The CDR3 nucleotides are TGTGCCAGCAAGGGTTCGGGAGTCATCAACTATGGCTACACCTTC.